This TCR beta chain is from a study of memory CD4+ T cells and cytomegalovirus serostatus. Notes on the study in general: A US-trained random forest predicted CMV serostatus with median AUC roughly 0.9.

Single viable CD3+CD4+CD8-CD45RO+ cells were sorted as the memory CD4+ T cells. The table came from immunoSEQ multiplex PCR; TCRdb's copy has only in-frame clones and leaves some out. The table lists some 54,000 clones, over 70% of them singletons, with roughly 2% in the top ten. Concerning this clone: What it binds is not known.

This TCR was sampled from an adult in good health and CMV-seropositive. The sequenced sample was memory CD4+ T cells from blood.

The CDR3 nucleotides read TGCGCCAGCAGCTTGGCGGGGGTGATTTCTGGGGCCAACGTCCTGACTTTC. Protein sequence: CASSLAGVISGANVLTF. This chain links TRBV5-1 with TRBJ2-6; TRBD2 is a possible D gene (6 bases). The CDR3 runs 17 residues. CDR1 SGHRS and CDR2 YFSETQ come from the germline V gene. The V and J ends lost 0 bases and 1 base respectively, with 11 bases between them.